Presented here are 22 T cell receptor beta chains from one specimen sequenced in a study of blood T cell repertoires in COVID-19. Profiling relied on immunoSEQ multiplex PCR, and the TCRdb table lists in-frame clones only, not all of them. The profile shows 88,000 or so clones, 85% of them singletons. Material for sequencing was peripheral blood. Receptor source: a man aged 60-69 years with acute or convalescent COVID-19.

This clone occurred many times. The V and J genes are TRBV7-8 and TRBJ2-2, with unresolved D. This CDR3 has 14 residues. The germline V gene encodes CDR1 SGHVS and CDR2 FQNEAQ. V lost 1 base to trimming and J lost 5 bases, with 8 bases between them. CDR3 region: CASSLVGATGELFF. CDR3 nucleotides: TGTGCCAGCAGCTTAGTAGGAGCAACCGGGGAGCTGTTTTTT.

This chain uses TRBV7-2 with TRBJ2-5, with D possibly matching TRBD2 (6 bases). V was cut by 5 bases and J by 2 bases, with 12 bases left in between. Germline assignment: CDR1 SGHTA and CDR2 FQGNSA. The CDR3 is 14 amino acids. The chain's CDR3 is CASSLSGTQETQYF. In DNA, the CDR3 is TGTGCCAGCAGCCTTAGCGGAACTCAAGAGACCCAGTACTTC.

The chain is built from TRBV11-3 and TRBJ2-7; D possibly corresponds to TRBD2 (7 bases). Looked up from germline, CDR1 is SGHNT and CDR2 is YENEEA. V was clipped by 3 bases and J by 2 bases, with 11 bases between them. The CDR3 is 14 amino acids. In nucleotides, the CDR3 is TGTGCCAGCAGCTTCGGGGGGCCCACCTACGAGCAGTACTTC. It specifies CASSFGGPTYEQYF.

The V call is TRBV6-5, the J call TRBJ2-2; no clear D. Trimming left V 7 bases short and J 6 bases short, with 12 bases between. CDR3 size: 13 residues. The germline V gene encodes CDR1 MNHEY and CDR2 SVGAGI. The chain's CDR3 is CASKISPAGELFF. CDR3 DNA sequence: TGTGCCAGCAAAATTAGTCCCGCCGGGGAGCTGTTTTTT.

The chain links TRBV18 to TRBJ2-7; the match to TRBD1 covers 8 bases. The germline V gene has CDR1 KGHSH and CDR2 LQKENI. V lost 3 bases, J lost 6 bases, and 1 base stayed unmatched. The CDR3 covers 12 residues. The chain's CDR3 is CASSPGTGEQYF. CDR3 bases: TGTGCCAGCTCACCTGGGACAGGCGAGCAGTACTTC.

The J gene is TRBJ1-4, the V gene TRBV11-2; 9 nucleotides match TRBD1. Trimming at V came to 8 bases and at J to 6 bases, leaving 4 bases not matched to a gene. The CDR3 covers 13 residues. The germline V gene encodes CDR1 SGHAT and CDR2 FQNNGV. The CDR3 DNA sequence: TGTGCCAGCGCCCGGGACAGGGATGAAAAACTGTTTTTT. Its translation is CASARDRDEKLFF.

CDR3 coding DNA: TGCGCCAGCAGCTTGATGACAGGAAAAGAGACCCAGTACTTC. As protein: CASSLMTGKETQYF. The V gene is TRBV5-1, the J gene TRBJ2-5, with a tentative D call TRBD1 (6 bases). CDR3 length: 14 residues. The V end lost 1 base, the J end lost 3 bases, and 10 bases lay between the germline ends. The V gene's germline CDR1 is SGHRS and CDR2 YFSETQ.

There are a few counts of this clone. The chain combines TRBV7-2 with TRBJ2-7, with TRBD2 identical over 10 bases. V lost 1 base and J lost 0; bases outside the gene matches: 9. CDR1 and CDR2 from the germline V gene are SGHTA and FQGNSA. This CDR3 is 18 amino acids long. CDR3: CASSLGVAGGTSSYEQYF. DNA for the CDR3: TGTGCCAGCAGCTTAGGGGTAGCGGGGGGTACCTCCTCCTACGAGCAGTACTTC.

The CDR3 nucleotides read TGCAGCGTTGAAGGTCTGACAGGGATGAACACTGAAGCTTTCTTT. Its protein product is CSVEGLTGMNTEAFF. The chain couples TRBV29-1 to TRBJ1-1; 7 bases are shared with TRBD1. Germline V lookup: CDR1 SQVTM, CDR2 ANQGSEA. This CDR3 spans 15 amino acids. J gave up 0 bases and V 1 base, and 5 bases lay outside the gene matches.

This sequence joins TRBV19 and TRBJ1-5; D possibly corresponds to TRBD1 (6 bases). Deletions cut 10 bases from V and 6 bases from J, with 16 bases between. Germline V lookup: CDR1 LNHDA, CDR2 SQIVND (reference sequence). The CDR3 length is 13 residues. The CDR3 sequence: CATAGGPRQPQHF. The DNA of the CDR3 is TGTGCCACCGCGGGGGGGCCCCGTCAGCCCCAGCATTTT.

CDR3 nucleotides: TGCGCCAGCAGCGCACGCAGGGCCGACACTGAAGCTTTCTTT. Translated: CASSARRADTEAFF. The chain combines TRBV5-1 with TRBJ1-1; a weak D match, TRBD1 (5 bases). Germline V gives CDR1 SGHRS, CDR2 YFSETQ. The CDR3 extends over 14 amino acids. The germline V and J ends were trimmed by 4 bases and 3 bases, with 13 bases remaining between them.

The genes are TRBV6-5 and TRBJ2-7; a possible D gene is TRBD2 (5 bases). CDR3 length: 14 amino acids. Trimming pared 2 bases from V and 1 base from J, leaving 9 bases between. In germline, CDR1 is MNHEY, CDR2 SVGAGI. The CDR3 protein is CASSYTGDSYEQYF. The CDR3 nucleotides read TGTGCCAGCAGTTACACCGGGGATTCCTACGAGCAGTACTTC.

This clone has a handful of counts. The chain joins TRBV28 to TRBJ1-5, with TRBD1 matching over 7 bases. The CDR3 length is 15 residues. The J segment lost 4 bases and the V segment lost 3 bases, leaving 6 bases of the junction unmatched. Per germline, CDR1 MDHEN and CDR2 SYDVKM. DNA of the CDR3: TGTGCCAGCAGTTTTCCAGGGGGTAGAAATCAGCCCCAGCATTTT. Translating gives CASSFPGGRNQPQHF.

The chain links TRBV12-5 to TRBJ2-3; D is ambiguous. CDR1 is LGHNT, CDR2 FRNRAP, per germline. This CDR3 region has 13 residues. With 6 bases removed from V and 2 bases from J, the gap between germline ends came to 9 bases. The CDR3 here is CASGDSNTDTQYF. The CDR3 region has the DNA TGTGCTAGTGGCGACTCTAACACAGATACGCAGTATTTT.

The chain couples TRBV6-6 to TRBJ1-5, with TRBD1 as a possible D gene (5 bases). Trimming shortened V by 0 bases and J by 0 bases, and 9 bases separated the two germline ends. The CDR3 extends over 16 amino acids. The germline V gene has CDR1 MNHNY and CDR2 SVGAGI (reference sequence). In DNA, the CDR3 is TGTGCCAGCAGTTACTCGAACAGGAATAGCAATCAGCCCCAGCATTTT. The encoded protein is CASSYSNRNSNQPQHF.

V gene TRBV25-1 combines with J gene TRBJ2-7; 8 bases are a match to TRBD1. Germline V gene data show CDR1 as MGHDK and CDR2 as SYGVNS. The CDR3 is made up of 14 amino acids. J lost 4 bases, V lost 7 bases, and 9 bases had no gene match. The CDR3 region is CASTRTGRNYEQYF. CDR3 DNA sequence: TGTGCCAGCACCCGGACAGGGCGAAATTACGAGCAGTACTTC.

This chain uses TRBV2 with TRBJ1-5; D is possibly TRBD1 (5 bases). V was cut by 6 bases and J by 9 bases, with 15 bases left in between. Germline values: CDR1 SNHLY, CDR2 FYNNEI. The CDR3 loop spans 13 amino acids. The CDR3 DNA sequence: TGTGCCAGCAGCGGGGGTAGCCTGGGGCCCCAGCATTTT. It translates to CASSGGSLGPQHF.

This chain uses TRBV13 with TRBJ1-1; D is perhaps TRBD1 (6 bases). V was clipped by 5 bases and J by 5 bases, with 18 bases between them. CDR1 is PRHDT, CDR2 FYEKMQ, per germline (reference sequence). The CDR3 covers 15 residues. In DNA, the CDR3 is TGTGCCAGCAGCGCGCGAGACAGGCCGAGAACTGAAGCTTTCTTT. It codes for CASSARDRPRTEAFF.

On this clone itself: At one of its ends the junction is not consistent with the germline gene, which may arise from a read error. J is TRBJ2-7 and V is TRBV11-3, with unresolved D. The germline V gene has CDR1 SGHNT and CDR2 YENEEA. There are 13 residues in the CDR3. CDR3 coding DNA: TGTGCCAGCAACTTAGGTCTACAGCTTGAGCAGTACTTC. Amino acid sequence: CASNLGLQLEQYF.

V usage is TRBV20-1 and J usage is TRBJ2-1, with D perhaps matching TRBD2 (6 bases). The CDR3 extends over 10 amino acids. The V and J ends lost 3 bases and 12 bases respectively, with 9 bases between them. In germline, CDR1 is DFQATT, CDR2 SNEGSKA (reference sequence). CDR3 residues: CSAREGPQFF. The CDR3 DNA reads as TGCAGTGCTAGGGAGGGCCCGCAGTTCTTC.

This rearrangement joins TRBV9 to TRBJ1-6; D is possibly TRBD1 (6 bases). This CDR3 comprises 13 residues. CDR1 is SGDLS and CDR2 is YYNGEE in the germline V gene. V lost 7 bases and J 9 bases, leaving 14 bases between the germline ends. The CDR3 is CASGDRRGSPLHF. The CDR3 DNA reads as TGTGCCAGCGGCGACAGGAGAGGTTCACCCCTCCACTTT.

The chain is built from TRBV6-2 or TRBV6-3 and TRBJ2-7; weak D call: TRBD1 (5 bases). Germline V lookup: CDR1 MNHEY, CDR2 SVGEGT. The CDR3 extends over 16 amino acids. V lost 3 bases, J lost 3 bases, and 18 bases lay in between. The CDR3 sequence is CASSYLDSPRLYEQYF. Here the CDR3 DNA reads TGTGCCAGCAGTTATCTTGACAGTCCCCGGCTCTACGAGCAGTACTTC.